This T cell receptor (beta chain) was sequenced during a study of blood T cell repertoires in COVID-19. Across the study: Samples taken during acute and convalescent COVID-19 were collected in the United States, Italy and Spain.

Enrolled during active infection, Seattle patients were then followed longitudinally. This clone came up a few times. Data came from immunoSEQ multiplex PCR; TCRdb stores just in-frame clones and leaves some out. The data hold 25,000 to 30,000 clones, with around 85% observed a single time. This TCR was recovered from a woman of 80 years or more with COVID-19, enrolled during active disease. Sequences were obtained from peripheral blood.

CDR3 sequence (DNA): TGTGCCGGCTCAGATAGCAATCAGCCCCAGCATTTT. It encodes CAGSDSNQPQHF. The genes are TRBV2 and TRBJ1-5; no clear D gene. Trimming took off 11 bases at V and 0 bases at J, with 8 bases between the two ends. The CDR3 length is 12 residues. From germline, CDR1 is SNHLY and CDR2 FYNNEI.